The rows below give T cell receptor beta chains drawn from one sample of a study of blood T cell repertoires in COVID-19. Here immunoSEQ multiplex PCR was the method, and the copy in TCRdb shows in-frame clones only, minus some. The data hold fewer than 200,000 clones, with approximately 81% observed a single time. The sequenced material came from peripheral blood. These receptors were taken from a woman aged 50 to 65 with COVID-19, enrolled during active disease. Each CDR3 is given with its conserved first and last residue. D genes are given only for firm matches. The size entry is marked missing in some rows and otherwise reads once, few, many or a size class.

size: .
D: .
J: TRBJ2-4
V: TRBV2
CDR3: CASSEQGLIAKNIQYF
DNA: TGTGCCAGCAGTGAACAGGGTTTAATAGCCAAAAACATTCAGTACTTC

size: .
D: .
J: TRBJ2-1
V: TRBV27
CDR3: CASSFNFPNSGSDEQFF
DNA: TGTGCCAGCAGTTTCAATTTTCCCAACAGTGGGTCCGATGAGCAGTTCTTC

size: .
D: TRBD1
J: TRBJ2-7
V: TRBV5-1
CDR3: CASSGTGGVYEQYF
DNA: TGCGCCAGCAGCGGTACAGGGGGAGTCTACGAGCAGTACTTC

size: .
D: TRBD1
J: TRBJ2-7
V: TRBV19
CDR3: CASSPGQGAGEQYF
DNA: TGTGCCAGTTCTCCGGGACAGGGGGCTGGCGAGCAGTACTTC

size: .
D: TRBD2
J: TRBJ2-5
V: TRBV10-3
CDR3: CAISESRGRLAGANQETQYF
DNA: TGTGCCATCAGTGAGTCGAGGGGCAGACTAGCGGGGGCAAACCAAGAGACCCAGTACTTC

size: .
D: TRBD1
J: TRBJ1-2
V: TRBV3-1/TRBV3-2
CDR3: CASTPDPGQYYGYTF
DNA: TGTGCCAGCACCCCTGACCCGGGACAGTACTATGGCTACACCTTC

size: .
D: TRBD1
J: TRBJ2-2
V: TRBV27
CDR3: CASRRPGQGRTGELFF
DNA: TGTGCCAGCAGGCGACCGGGACAGGGACGGACCGGGGAGCTGTTTTTT

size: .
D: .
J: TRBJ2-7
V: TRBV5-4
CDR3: CASSLFSSYEQYF
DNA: TGTGCCAGCAGCTTGTTCAGTTCCTACGAGCAGTACTTC

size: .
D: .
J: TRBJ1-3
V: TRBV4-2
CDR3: CASSQASISSGNTIYF
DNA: TGTGCCAGCAGCCAAGCATCGATTAGCTCTGGAAACACCATATATTTT

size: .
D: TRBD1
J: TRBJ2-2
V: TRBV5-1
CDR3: CASSRDRGTGELFF
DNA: TGCGCCAGCAGCCGGGACAGGGGAACCGGGGAGCTGTTTTTT

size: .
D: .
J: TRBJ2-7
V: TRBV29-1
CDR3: CSVGPGTYEQYF
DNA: TGCAGCGTTGGCCCCGGGACCTACGAGCAGTACTTC

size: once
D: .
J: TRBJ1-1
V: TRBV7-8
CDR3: CASSSGGGTEAFF
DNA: TGTGCCAGCAGCTCGGGGGGAGGTACTGAAGCTTTCTTT

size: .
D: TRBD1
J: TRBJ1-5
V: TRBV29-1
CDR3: CSVRPGTGINQPQHF
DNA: TGCAGCGTTCGTCCCGGGACAGGGATCAATCAGCCCCAGCATTTT

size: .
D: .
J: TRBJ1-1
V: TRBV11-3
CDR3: CASRYGDLPTNTEAFF
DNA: TGTGCCAGCAGATACGGGGACTTACCAACTAACACTGAAGCTTTCTTT

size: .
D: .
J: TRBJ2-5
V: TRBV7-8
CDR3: CASSPRGEQETQYF
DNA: TGTGCCAGCAGCCCCAGGGGAGAACAAGAGACCCAGTACTTC

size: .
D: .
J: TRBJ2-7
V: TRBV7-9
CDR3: CASSPTSYEQYF
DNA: TGTGCCAGCAGTCCTACTAGCTACGAGCAGTACTTC

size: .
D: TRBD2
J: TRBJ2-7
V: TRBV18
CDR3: CARDGEGSYEQYF
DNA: TGTGCCAGGGACGGGGAGGGCTCCTACGAGCAGTACTTC

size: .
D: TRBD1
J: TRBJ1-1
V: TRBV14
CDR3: CASSQDGRTGVEAFF
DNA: TGTGCCAGCAGCCAAGATGGCAGGACAGGGGTTGAAGCTTTCTTT

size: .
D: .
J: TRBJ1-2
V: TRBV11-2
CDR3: CASSLGPTGPVGYTF
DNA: TGTGCCAGCAGCTTAGGGCCGACAGGACCAGTAGGCTACACCTTC

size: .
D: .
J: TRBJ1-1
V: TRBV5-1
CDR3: CASSLATGNTEAFF
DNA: TGCGCCAGCAGCTTGGCTACAGGGAACACTGAAGCTTTCTTT

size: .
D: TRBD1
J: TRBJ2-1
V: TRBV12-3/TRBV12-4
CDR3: CASSWTGGGWQFF
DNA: TGTGCCAGCAGTTGGACAGGGGGTGGTTGGCAGTTCTTC

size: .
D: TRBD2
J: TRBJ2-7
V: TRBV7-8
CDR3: CASSFSQYSGDYYEQYF
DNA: TGTGCCAGCAGCTTTTCACAGTATAGCGGGGACTACTACGAGCAGTACTTC

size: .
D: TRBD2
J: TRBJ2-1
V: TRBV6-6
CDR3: CASRPSGGPNDEQFF
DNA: TGTGCCAGCAGACCAAGCGGGGGCCCTAACGATGAGCAGTTCTTC

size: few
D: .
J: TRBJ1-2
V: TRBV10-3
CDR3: CAISEDRYGYTF
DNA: TGTGCCATCAGTGAGGATAGATATGGCTACACCTTC

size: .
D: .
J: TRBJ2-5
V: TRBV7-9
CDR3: CASSSGGGRETQYF
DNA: TGTGCCAGCAGCTCGGGCGGAGGGAGGGAGACCCAGTACTTC

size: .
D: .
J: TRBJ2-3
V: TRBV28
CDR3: CASSPRQLGDTQYF
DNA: TGTGCCAGCAGTCCCAGACAGTTAGGAGATACGCAGTATTTT

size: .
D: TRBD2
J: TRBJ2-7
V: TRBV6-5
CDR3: CASSYSSGGAEQYF
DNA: TGTGCCAGCAGTTACTCTAGCGGGGGGGCGGAGCAGTACTTC

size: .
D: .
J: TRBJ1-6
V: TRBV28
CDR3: CASSFRDTNSPLHF
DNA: TGTGCCAGCAGTTTCAGGGACACCAATTCACCCCTCCACTTT

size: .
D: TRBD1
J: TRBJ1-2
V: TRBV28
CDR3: CASTGSGTAYGYTF
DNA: TGTGCCAGCACCGGCTCCGGGACAGCCTATGGCTACACCTTC

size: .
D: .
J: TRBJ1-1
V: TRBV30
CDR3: CAWSVFGEGLNTEAFF
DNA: TGTGCCTGGAGTGTATTCGGAGAGGGATTGAACACTGAAGCTTTCTTT

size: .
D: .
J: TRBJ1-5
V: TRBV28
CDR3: CASSLGGSLNQPQHF
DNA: TGTGCCAGCAGTTTAGGGGGGAGCCTTAATCAGCCCCAGCATTTT

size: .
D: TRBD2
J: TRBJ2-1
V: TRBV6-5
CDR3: CASSRLAGNEQFF
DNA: TGTGCCAGCAGTCGTTTAGCGGGGAATGAGCAGTTCTTC

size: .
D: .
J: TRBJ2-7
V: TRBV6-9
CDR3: CASSLRPRGYEQYF
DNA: TGTGCCAGCAGTCTCCGTCCAAGAGGCTACGAGCAGTACTTC

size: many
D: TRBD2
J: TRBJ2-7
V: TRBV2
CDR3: CASSEEKGGPWEQYF
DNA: TGTGCCAGCAGTGAAGAGAAGGGAGGGCCGTGGGAGCAGTACTTC

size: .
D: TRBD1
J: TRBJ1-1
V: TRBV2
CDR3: CASIETTGLTEAFF
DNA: TGTGCCAGCATAGAAACGACAGGGCTCACTGAAGCTTTCTTT

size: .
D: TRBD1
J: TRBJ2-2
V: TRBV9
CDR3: CASSSHRDRGPGELFF
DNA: TGTGCCAGCAGCTCCCACCGGGACAGGGGCCCCGGGGAGCTGTTTTTT

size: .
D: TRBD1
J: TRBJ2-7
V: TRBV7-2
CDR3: CASSSRDRDEQYF
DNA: TGTGCCAGCAGCTCCCGGGACAGGGACGAGCAGTACTTC

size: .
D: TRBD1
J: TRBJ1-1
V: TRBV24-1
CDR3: CATSDPGTGNTEAFF
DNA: TGTGCCACCAGTGATCCAGGGACAGGAAACACTGAAGCTTTCTTT

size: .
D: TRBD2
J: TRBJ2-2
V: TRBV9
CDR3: CASSGLAGGQAGELFF
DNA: TGTGCCAGCAGCGGACTAGCGGGGGGCCAGGCCGGGGAGCTGTTTTTT

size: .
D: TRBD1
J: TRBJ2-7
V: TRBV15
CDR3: CATSNGQGAHEQYF
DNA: TGTGCCACCAGCAACGGACAGGGGGCTCATGAGCAGTACTTC

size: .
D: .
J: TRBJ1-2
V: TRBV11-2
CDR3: CASSLGTTGFGYTF
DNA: TGTGCCAGCAGCTTAGGAACGACAGGCTTTGGCTACACCTTC

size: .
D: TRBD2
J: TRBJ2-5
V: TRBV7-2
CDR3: CASSFTSGGRQETQYF
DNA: TGTGCCAGCAGCTTCACTAGCGGGGGCCGCCAAGAGACCCAGTACTTC

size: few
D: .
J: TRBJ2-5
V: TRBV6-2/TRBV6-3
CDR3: CASSDETDFKETQYF
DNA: TGTGCCAGCAGTGATGAGACGGACTTCAAAGAGACCCAGTACTTC

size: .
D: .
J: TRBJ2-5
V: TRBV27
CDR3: CASSRQVWETQYF
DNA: TGTGCCAGCAGTAGACAGGTCTGGGAGACCCAGTACTTC

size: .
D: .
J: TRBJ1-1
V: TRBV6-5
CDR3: CASSYSPLGTEAFF
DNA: TGTGCCAGCAGTTATTCCCCCCTCGGCACTGAAGCTTTCTTT

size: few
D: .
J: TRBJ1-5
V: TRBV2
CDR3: CASSKNTGGNQPQHF
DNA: TGTGCCAGCTCGAAAAACACCGGGGGCAATCAGCCCCAGCATTTT

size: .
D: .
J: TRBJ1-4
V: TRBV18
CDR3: CASSPPRTVTNEKLFF
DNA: TGTGCCAGCTCACCACCCCGGACAGTAACTAATGAAAAACTGTTTTTT

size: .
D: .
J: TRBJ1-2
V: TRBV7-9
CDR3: CASSSTRTPEGYTF
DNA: TGTGCCAGCAGCTCGACACGTACCCCTGAAGGCTACACCTTC

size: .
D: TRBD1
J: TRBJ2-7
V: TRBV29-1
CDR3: CSGRQGSYEQYF
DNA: TGCAGCGGCCGACAGGGCTCCTACGAGCAGTACTTC